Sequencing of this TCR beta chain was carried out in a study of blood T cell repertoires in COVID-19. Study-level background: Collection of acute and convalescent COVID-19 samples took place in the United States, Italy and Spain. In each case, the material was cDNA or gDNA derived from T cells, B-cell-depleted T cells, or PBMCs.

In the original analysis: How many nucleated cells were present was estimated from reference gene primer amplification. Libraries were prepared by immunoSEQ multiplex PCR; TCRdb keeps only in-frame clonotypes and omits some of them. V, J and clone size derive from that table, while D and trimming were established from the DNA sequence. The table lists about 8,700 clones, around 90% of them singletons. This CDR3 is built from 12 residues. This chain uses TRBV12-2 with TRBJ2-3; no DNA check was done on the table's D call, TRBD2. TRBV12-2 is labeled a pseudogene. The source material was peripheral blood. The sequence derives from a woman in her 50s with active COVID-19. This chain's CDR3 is CASRLDSDTQYF. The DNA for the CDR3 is TGTGCAAGTCGCTTAGACTCAGATACGCAGTATTTT.